This T cell receptor (beta chain) was captured by sequencing in a study of blood T cell repertoires in COVID-19. This CDR3 comprises 18 residues. CDR1 and CDR2 (germline): SGHVS, FQNEAQ. With 3 bases clipped from V and 4 bases from J, the junction kept 18 bases outside the gene matches. Data came from immunoSEQ multiplex PCR; TCRdb stores just in-frame clones and leaves some out. Here the sample spans about 170,000 clones, about 83% being singletons. The chain recombines TRBV7-8 with TRBJ2-7; 7 nucleotides line up with TRBD2. The sequencing input was peripheral blood. This sequence was found in an elderly woman with COVID-19, enrolled during active disease. The CDR3 coding sequence is TGTGCCAGCAGCTTCGCTAGCGGCCCGGGGCGGGGGATTTACGAGCAGTACTTC. Protein product: CASSFASGPGRGIYEQYF.